This T cell receptor (beta chain) was identified in a study of cytomegalovirus exposure and HLA in healthy donors. Study at large: The same platform was used for the 100 to 150 validation repertoires and the 650 to 800 first-cohort repertoires, a later analysis reported.

The V end was cut by 0 bases, the J end by 1 base, with 8 bases between. Germline-derived CDR1 and CDR2 are SGHNT and YYREEE (reference sequence). This CDR3 region has 15 residues. Data came from immunoSEQ multiplex PCR; TCRdb stores just in-frame clones and leaves some out. The profile covers roughly 60,000 clones, with 85% to 95% appearing a single time and around 2% taken by the ten largest. This clone came up once. The target antigen is unknown. Study results and limitations: Later, an analysis found that TCR clusters from the first cohort tended to co-occur in the 95 to 150 validation repertoires. Cytomegalovirus-associated status was assigned to some 180 TCR beta chains.

The validation cohort, a group of under 150 subjects, included the donors and was separate from the approximately 650-subject first cohort. The chain joins TRBV5-4 to TRBJ2-1; tentative D call: TRBD2 (5 bases). The clonotype originates from a man aged 18 to 29 in good health and CMV-seronegative. The material sequenced was PBMCs. The CDR3 bases are TGTGCCAGCAGCTTGGTAGCGTCTTCCTACAATGAGCAGTTCTTC. It specifies CASSLVASSYNEQFF.